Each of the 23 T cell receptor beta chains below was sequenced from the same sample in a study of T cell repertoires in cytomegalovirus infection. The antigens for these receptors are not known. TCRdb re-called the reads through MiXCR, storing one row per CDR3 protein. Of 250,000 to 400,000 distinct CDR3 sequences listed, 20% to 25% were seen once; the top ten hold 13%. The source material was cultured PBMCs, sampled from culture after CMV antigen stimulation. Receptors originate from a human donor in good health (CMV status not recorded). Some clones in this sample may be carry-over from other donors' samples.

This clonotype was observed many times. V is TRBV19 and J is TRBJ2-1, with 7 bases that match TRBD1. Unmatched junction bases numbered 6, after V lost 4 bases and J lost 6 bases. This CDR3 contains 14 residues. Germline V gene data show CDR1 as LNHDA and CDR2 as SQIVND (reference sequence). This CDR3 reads CASSSHGTVNEQFF. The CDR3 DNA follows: TGTGCCAGTAGTAGCCATGGGACAGTCAATGAGCAGTTCTTC.

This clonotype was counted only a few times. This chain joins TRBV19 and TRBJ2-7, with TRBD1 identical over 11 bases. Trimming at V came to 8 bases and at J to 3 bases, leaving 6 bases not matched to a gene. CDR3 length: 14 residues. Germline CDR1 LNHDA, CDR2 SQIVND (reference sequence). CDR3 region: CASRPGTGGYEQYF. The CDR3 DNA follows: TGTGCCAGTCGCCCCGGGACAGGGGGCTACGAGCAGTACTTC. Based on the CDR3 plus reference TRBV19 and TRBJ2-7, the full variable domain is DGGITQSPKYLFRKEGQNVTLSCEQNLNHDAMYWYRQDPGQGLRLIYYSQIVNDFQKGDIAEGYSVSREKKESFPLTVTSAQKNPTAFYLCASRPGTGGYEQYFGPGTRLTVT.

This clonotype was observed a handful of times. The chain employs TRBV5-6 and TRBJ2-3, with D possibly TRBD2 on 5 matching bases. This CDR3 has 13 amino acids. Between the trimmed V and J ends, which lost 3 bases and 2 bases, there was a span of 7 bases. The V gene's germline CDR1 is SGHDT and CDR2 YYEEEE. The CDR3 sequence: CASSWRSTDTQYF. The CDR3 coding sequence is TGTGCCAGCAGCTGGAGGTCCACAGATACGCAGTATTTT.

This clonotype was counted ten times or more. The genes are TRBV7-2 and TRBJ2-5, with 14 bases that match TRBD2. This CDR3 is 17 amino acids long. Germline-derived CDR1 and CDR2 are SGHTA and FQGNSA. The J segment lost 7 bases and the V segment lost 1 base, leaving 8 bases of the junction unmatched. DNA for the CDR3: TGTGCCAGCAGCTTAGAATGGACTAGCGGGAGGACGGTGACCCAGTACTTC. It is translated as CASSLEWTSGRTVTQYF.

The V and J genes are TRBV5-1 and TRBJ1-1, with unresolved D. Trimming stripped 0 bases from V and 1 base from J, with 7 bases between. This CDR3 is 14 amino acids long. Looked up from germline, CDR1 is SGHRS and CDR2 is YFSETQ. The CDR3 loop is CASSLAQTNTEAFF. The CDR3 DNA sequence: TGCGCCAGCAGCTTGGCACAGACGAACACTGAAGCTTTCTTT.

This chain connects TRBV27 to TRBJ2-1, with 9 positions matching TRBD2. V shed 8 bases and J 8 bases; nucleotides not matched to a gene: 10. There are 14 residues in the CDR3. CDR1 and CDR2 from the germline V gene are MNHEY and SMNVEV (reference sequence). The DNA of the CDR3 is TGTGCCAGCGGGGGGGGTAGCGGGAGCGATGAGCAGTTCTTC. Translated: CASGGGSGSDEQFF.

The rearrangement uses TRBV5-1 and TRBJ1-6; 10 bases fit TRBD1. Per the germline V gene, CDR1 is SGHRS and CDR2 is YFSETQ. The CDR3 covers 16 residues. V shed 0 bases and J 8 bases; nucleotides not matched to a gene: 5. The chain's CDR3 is CASSLVGQGVDSPLHF. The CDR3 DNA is TGCGCCAGCAGCTTGGTTGGACAGGGGGTAGATTCACCCCTCCACTTT.

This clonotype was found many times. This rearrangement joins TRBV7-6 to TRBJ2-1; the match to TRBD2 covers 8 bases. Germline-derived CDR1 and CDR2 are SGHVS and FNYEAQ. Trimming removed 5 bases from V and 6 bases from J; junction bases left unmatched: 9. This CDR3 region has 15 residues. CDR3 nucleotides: TGTGCCAGCAGCCAGCGGACTAGCTTCGGCAATGAGCAGTTCTTC. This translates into CASSQRTSFGNEQFF.

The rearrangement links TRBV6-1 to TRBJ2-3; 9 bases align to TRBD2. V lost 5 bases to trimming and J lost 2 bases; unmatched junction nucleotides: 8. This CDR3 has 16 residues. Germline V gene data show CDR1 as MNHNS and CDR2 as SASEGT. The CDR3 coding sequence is TGTGCCAGCAGTCGCGGGAGGGCCGCCCCCACAGATACGCAGTATTTT. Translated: CASSRGRAAPTDTQYF.

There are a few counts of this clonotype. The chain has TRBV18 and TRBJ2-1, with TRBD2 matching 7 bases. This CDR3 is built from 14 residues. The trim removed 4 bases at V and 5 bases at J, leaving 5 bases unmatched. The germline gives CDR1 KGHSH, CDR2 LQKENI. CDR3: CASSQASGNNEQFF. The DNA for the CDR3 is TGTGCCAGCTCACAGGCTAGCGGAAACAATGAGCAGTTCTTC.

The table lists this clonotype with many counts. The CDR3 sequence is CASSSGTGVRETQYF. As DNA, the CDR3 is TGTGCCAGCAGCTCCGGGACAGGGGTTCGGGAGACCCAGTACTTC. J is TRBJ2-5 and V is TRBV7-2, with TRBD1 matching over 10 bases. Per the germline V gene, CDR1 is SGHTA and CDR2 is FQGNSA. The V gene end was trimmed by 4 bases and the J gene end by 5 bases; junction bases not matched to a gene: 7. This CDR3 is built from 15 residues.

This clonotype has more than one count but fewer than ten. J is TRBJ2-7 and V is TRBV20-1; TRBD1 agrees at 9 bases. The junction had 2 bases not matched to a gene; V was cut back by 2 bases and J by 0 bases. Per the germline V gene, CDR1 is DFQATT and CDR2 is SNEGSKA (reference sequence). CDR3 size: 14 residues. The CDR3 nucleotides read TGCAGTGCTAGATGGGACAGGGACTCCTACGAGCAGTACTTC. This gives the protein CSARWDRDSYEQYF.

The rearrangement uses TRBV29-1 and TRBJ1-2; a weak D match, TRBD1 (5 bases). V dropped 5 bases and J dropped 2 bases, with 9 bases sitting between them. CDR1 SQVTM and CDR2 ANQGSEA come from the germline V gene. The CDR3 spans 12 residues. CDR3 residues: CSVFGGNYGYTF. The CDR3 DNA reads TGCAGCGTTTTTGGGGGGAACTATGGCTACACCTTC.

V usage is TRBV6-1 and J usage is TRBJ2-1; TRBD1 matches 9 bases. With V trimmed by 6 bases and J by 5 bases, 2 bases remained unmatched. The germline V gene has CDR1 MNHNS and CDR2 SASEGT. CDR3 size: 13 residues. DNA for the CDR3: TGTGCCAGCAGCGGGACAGGGAACAATGAGCAGTTCTTC. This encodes CASSGTGNNEQFF.

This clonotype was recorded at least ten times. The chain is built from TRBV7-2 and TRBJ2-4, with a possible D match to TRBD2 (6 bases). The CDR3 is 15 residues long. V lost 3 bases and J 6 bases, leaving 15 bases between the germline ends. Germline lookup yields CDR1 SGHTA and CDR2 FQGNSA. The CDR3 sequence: CASSFYGSDRNIQYF. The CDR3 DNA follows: TGTGCCAGCAGCTTCTACGGGAGTGATCGAAACATTCAGTACTTC.

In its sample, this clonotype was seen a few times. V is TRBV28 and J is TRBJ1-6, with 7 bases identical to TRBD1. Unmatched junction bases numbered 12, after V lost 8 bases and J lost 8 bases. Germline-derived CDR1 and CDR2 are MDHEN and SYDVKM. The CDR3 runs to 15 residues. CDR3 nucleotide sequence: TGTGCCAGCGGGCCAATACAGGGGATCTATTCACCCCTCCACTTT. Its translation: CASGPIQGIYSPLHF.

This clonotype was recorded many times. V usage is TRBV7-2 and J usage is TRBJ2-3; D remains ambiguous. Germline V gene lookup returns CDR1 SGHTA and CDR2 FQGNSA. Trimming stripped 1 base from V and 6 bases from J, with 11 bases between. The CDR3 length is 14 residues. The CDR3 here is CASSLDGPLDTQYF. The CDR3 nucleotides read TGTGCCAGCAGCTTAGATGGGCCTTTGGATACGCAGTATTTT.

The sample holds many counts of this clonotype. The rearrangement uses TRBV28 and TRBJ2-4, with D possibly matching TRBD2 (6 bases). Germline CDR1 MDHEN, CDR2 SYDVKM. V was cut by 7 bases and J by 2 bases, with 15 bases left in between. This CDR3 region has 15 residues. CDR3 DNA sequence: TGTGCCAGCAATGACGGGGGACGGTCCAAAAACATTCAGTACTTC. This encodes CASNDGGRSKNIQYF.

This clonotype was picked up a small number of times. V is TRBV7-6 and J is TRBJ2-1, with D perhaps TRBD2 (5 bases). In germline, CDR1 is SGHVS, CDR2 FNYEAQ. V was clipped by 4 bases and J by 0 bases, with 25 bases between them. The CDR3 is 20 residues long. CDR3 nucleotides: TGTGCCAGCAGCTCCGACGCGGGTCGTCTCTCGGCGAGCTCCTACAATGAGCAGTTCTTC. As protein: CASSSDAGRLSASSYNEQFF. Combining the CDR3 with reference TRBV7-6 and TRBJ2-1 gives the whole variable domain GAGVSQSPRYKVTKRGQDVALRCDPISGHVSLYWYRQALGQGPEFLTYFNYEAQQDKSGLPNDRFSAERPEGSISTLTIQRTEQRDSAMYRCASSSDAGRLSASSYNEQFFGPGTRLTVL.

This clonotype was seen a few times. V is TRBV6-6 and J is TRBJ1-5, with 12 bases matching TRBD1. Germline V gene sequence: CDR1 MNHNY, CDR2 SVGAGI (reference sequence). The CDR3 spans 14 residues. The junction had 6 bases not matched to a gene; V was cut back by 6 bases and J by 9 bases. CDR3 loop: CASRGTGGLRPQHF. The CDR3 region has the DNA TGTGCCAGCAGGGGGACAGGGGGCCTTAGGCCCCAGCATTTT.

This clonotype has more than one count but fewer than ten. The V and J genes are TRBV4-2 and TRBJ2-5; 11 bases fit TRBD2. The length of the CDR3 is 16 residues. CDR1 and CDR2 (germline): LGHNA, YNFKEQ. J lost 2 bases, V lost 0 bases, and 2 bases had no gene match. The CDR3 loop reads CASSQEGLAGQETQYF. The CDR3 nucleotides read TGTGCCAGCAGCCAAGAAGGACTAGCGGGTCAAGAGACCCAGTACTTC.

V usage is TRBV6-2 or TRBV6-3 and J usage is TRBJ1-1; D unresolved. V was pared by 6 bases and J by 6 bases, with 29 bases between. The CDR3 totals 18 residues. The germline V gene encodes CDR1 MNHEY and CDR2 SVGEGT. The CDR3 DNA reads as TGTGCCAGCAGAGAAACTAGGACGGCCCCCGCTCGCTGGCCTGAAGCTTTCTTT. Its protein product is CASRETRTAPARWPEAFF.

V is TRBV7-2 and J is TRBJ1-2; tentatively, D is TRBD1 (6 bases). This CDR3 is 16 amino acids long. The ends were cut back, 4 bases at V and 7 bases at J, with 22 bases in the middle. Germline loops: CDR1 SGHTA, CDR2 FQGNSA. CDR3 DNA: TGTGCCAGCAGCTCCATGATCCTATCGGGGGCGGGTGGCTACACCTTC. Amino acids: CASSSMILSGAGGYTF.